Below are 21 T cell receptor beta chains sequenced from a single sample in a study of T cell responses to AZD1222 COVID-19 vaccine. Clones were read by immunoSEQ multiplex PCR, and TCRdb kept only the in-frame ones, dropping some. The table includes approximately 88,000 clones, just over 90% detected once. Sequences were derived from peripheral blood, sampled 28 days after the second AZD1222 dose. The receptors were sampled from an adult who received the AZD1222 COVID-19 vaccine.

V is TRBV28 and J is TRBJ1-5; possible D gene TRBD1, 5 bases. CDR1 MDHEN and CDR2 SYDVKM come from the germline V gene. This CDR3 is 16 amino acids long. Trimming removed 6 bases at V and 7 bases at J, with 22 bases between. This CDR3 reads CASSPSDSTPRQPQHF. In nucleotides, the CDR3 is TGTGCCAGCAGCCCCTCCGACAGTACCCCACGGCAGCCCCAGCATTTT. The whole variable domain, filled in from reference TRBV28 and TRBJ1-5, reads DVKVTQSSRYLVKRTGEKVFLECVQDMDHENMFWYRQDPGLGLRLIYFSYDVKMKEKGDIPEGYSVSREKKERFSLILESASTNQTSMYLCASSPSDSTPRQPQHFGDGTRLSIL.

The V call is TRBV7-2, the J call TRBJ1-6; TRBD1 matches 9 bases. V dropped 5 bases and J dropped 8; count of bases not matched to a gene: 4. Per germline, CDR1 SGHTA and CDR2 FQGNSA. This CDR3 has 14 residues. The CDR3 loop is CASSPRTGDSPLHF. DNA for the CDR3: TGTGCCAGCAGCCCGCGGACAGGGGATTCACCCCTCCACTTT.

This clone was counted once. The chain is built from TRBV3-1 (or the pseudogene TRBV3-2) and TRBJ1-4; 7 bases line up with TRBD1. V shed 4 bases and J 8 bases; nucleotides not matched to a gene: 7. CDR1 is LGHDT, CDR2 YNNKEL, per germline (reference sequence). CDR3 length equals 14 residues. This CDR3 is CASSLDRVAEKLFF. The CDR3 nucleotides are TGTGCCAGCAGCCTCGACAGGGTGGCGGAAAAACTGTTTTTT.

The rearrangement uses TRBV6-5 and TRBJ1-2, with D unclear. The V end lost 5 bases, the J end lost 8 bases, and 9 bases lay between the germline ends. Germline V gene lookup returns CDR1 MNHEY and CDR2 SVGAGI. CDR3 length: 11 amino acids. The CDR3 DNA is TGTGCCAGCAGTCACATTGGGGGCTACACCTTC. Its translation is CASSHIGGYTF.

The chain employs TRBV5-4 and TRBJ1-4; a possible D gene is TRBD1 (6 bases). CDR3 length equals 14 residues. Germline CDR1 is SGHNT and CDR2 is YYREEE (reference sequence). Trimming took off 3 bases at V and 11 bases at J, with 17 bases between the two ends. CDR3 sequence reads: CASSSYSDSEKLFF. The CDR3, as DNA: TGTGCCAGCAGCTCCTATTCGGACAGTGAGAAACTGTTTTTT.

This chain joins TRBV5-6 and TRBJ1-5; D remains ambiguous. Germline V CDR1 and CDR2: SGHDT, YYEEEE. This CDR3 is built from 15 residues. V was shortened by 0 bases and J by 2 bases, with 9 bases between the two germline ends. The CDR3 DNA reads TGTGCCAGCAGCTTGGCCGGATTTGGCAATCAGCCCCAGCATTTT. It encodes CASSLAGFGNQPQHF.

The V and J genes are TRBV14 and TRBJ2-6; D is perhaps TRBD1 (6 bases). The CDR3 covers 18 residues. V lost 0 bases and J 0 bases, leaving 12 bases between the germline ends. Germline assignment: CDR1 SGHDN and CDR2 FVKESK. The CDR3 loop is CASSQETGPTSGANVLTF. In DNA, the CDR3 is TGTGCCAGCAGCCAAGAAACAGGGCCCACCTCTGGGGCCAACGTCCTGACTTTC.

V usage is TRBV28 and J usage is TRBJ1-6; D call uncertain. CDR3 length equals 13 residues. Trimming cost V 6 bases and J 10 bases, with 13 bases left between them. Germline V gives CDR1 MDHEN, CDR2 SYDVKM. The DNA for the CDR3 is TGTGCCAGCAGGGACGATCTGGGCTCACCCCTCCACTTT. This codes for CASRDDLGSPLHF.

The rearrangement joins TRBV6-8 to TRBJ1-5; no definite D call. The CDR3 totals 13 residues. Germline V gene lookup returns CDR1 MNHGY and CDR2 SAAAGT. The V and J ends lost 6 bases and 7 bases respectively, with 13 bases between them. The CDR3 DNA reads as TGTGCCAGCAGGGATGGGGTGCCCCAGCCCCAGCATTTT. Its protein product is CASRDGVPQPQHF.

The V call is TRBV18, the J call TRBJ2-5, with 7 bases identical to TRBD1. This CDR3 contains 13 residues. Germline V CDR1 and CDR2: KGHSH, LQKENI. The V and J ends lost 3 bases and 5 bases, in that order; junction bases with no gene match: 3. CDR3 in amino acids: CASSPGTEETQYF. The DNA for the CDR3 is TGTGCCAGCTCACCCGGGACAGAGGAGACCCAGTACTTC.

The chain carries TRBV5-6 and TRBJ1-1; TRBD1 matches 11 bases. Germline V lookup: CDR1 SGHDT, CDR2 YYEEEE. V dropped 4 bases and J dropped 6; count of bases not matched to a gene: 11. The CDR3 is 16 residues long. The CDR3 here is CASSHRTGGGKAEAFF. The CDR3 DNA follows: TGTGCCAGCAGCCACCGGACAGGGGGCGGAAAGGCTGAAGCTTTCTTT. Looking up the rest from reference TRBV5-6 and TRBJ1-1 gives the full variable domain: DAGVTQSPTHLIKTRGQQVTLRCSPKSGHDTVSWYQQALGQGPQFIFQYYEEEERQRGNFPDRFSGHQFPNYSSELNVNALLLGDSALYLCASSHRTGGGKAEAFFGQGTRLTVV.

V gene TRBV6-2 or TRBV6-3 combines with J gene TRBJ2-5; TRBD1 agrees at 8 bases. CDR3 length: 15 residues. Germline V gene lookup returns CDR1 MNHEY and CDR2 SVGEGT. V trimming: 1 base; J trimming: 2 bases; junction bases outside the gene matches: 3. CDR3 sequence (DNA): TGTGCCAGCAGTTACTATGGGACAGGACAAGAGACCCAGTACTTC. It yields the protein CASSYYGTGQETQYF.

The V call is TRBV5-1, the J call TRBJ2-3; the D is unclear. In germline, CDR1 is SGHRS, CDR2 YFSETQ. V dropped 4 bases and J dropped 11 bases, with 17 bases sitting between them. The CDR3 sequence is 13 residues long. The CDR3 sequence is CASSPSIQAEQYF. DNA for the CDR3: TGCGCCAGCAGCCCGTCGATCCAGGCTGAGCAGTATTTT.

The genes are TRBV5-1 and TRBJ1-1; no clear D gene. The V end lost 0 bases, the J end lost 4 bases, and 10 bases lay between the germline ends. This CDR3 region has 14 residues. Germline V CDR1 and CDR2: SGHRS, YFSETQ. The CDR3 region is CASSLEAGGTEAFF. The CDR3 coding sequence is TGCGCCAGCAGCTTGGAGGCGGGTGGCACTGAAGCTTTCTTT. Drawing the rest from reference TRBV5-1 and TRBJ1-1, the complete variable domain is KAGVTQTPRYLIKTRGQQVTLSCSPISGHRSVSWYQQTPGQGLQFLFEYFSETQRNKGNFPGRFSGRQFSNSRSEMNVSTLELGDSALYLCASSLEAGGTEAFFGQGTRLTVV.

This rearrangement joins TRBV18 to TRBJ2-3; D call uncertain. Trimming cost V 3 bases and J 3 bases, with 4 bases left between them. CDR3 length: 12 residues. The germline gives CDR1 KGHSH, CDR2 LQKENI. DNA of the CDR3: TGTGCCAGCTCACCGGAGACAGATACGCAGTATTTT. Its protein product is CASSPETDTQYF.

V gene TRBV5-4 combines with J gene TRBJ1-2, with TRBD1 identical over 7 bases. Germline V gene lookup returns CDR1 SGHNT and CDR2 YYREEE (reference sequence). V lost 4 bases, J lost 0 bases, and 9 bases stayed unmatched. CDR3 length: 16 amino acids. The CDR3 is CASSKPGQESNYGYTF. The CDR3 DNA sequence: TGTGCCAGCAGCAAACCCGGACAGGAGTCTAACTATGGCTACACCTTC.

The CDR3 loop reads CAWSAGTGNTEAFF. CDR3 DNA sequence: TGTGCCTGGAGTGCAGGGACAGGGAACACTGAAGCTTTCTTT. The chain carries TRBV30 and TRBJ1-1; 8 nucleotides line up with TRBD1. V trimming: 1 base; J trimming: 1 base; junction bases outside the gene matches: 2. Germline CDR1 GTSNPN, CDR2 SVGIG (reference sequence). This CDR3 has 14 amino acids. Variable domain in full (rest from reference TRBV30 and TRBJ1-1): SQTIHQWPATLVQPVGSPLSLECTVEGTSNPNLYWYRQAAGRGLQLLFYSVGIGQISSEVPQNLSASRPQDRQFILSSKKLLLSDSGFYLCAWSAGTGNTEAFFGQGTRLTVV.

This chain connects TRBV7-2 to TRBJ2-7; the match to TRBD1 covers 8 bases. V dropped 5 bases and J dropped 3; count of bases not matched to a gene: 12. This CDR3 is 16 amino acids long. Germline CDR1 is SGHTA and CDR2 is FQGNSA. The CDR3 here is CASSPDRTGLNYEQYF. The CDR3 coding sequence is TGTGCCAGCAGCCCCGACAGGACAGGGTTAAACTACGAGCAGTACTTC.

The V gene is TRBV7-8, the J gene TRBJ1-6; D unclear. This CDR3 contains 13 residues. Trimming pared 1 base from V and 5 bases from J, leaving 3 bases between. Germline V gives CDR1 SGHVS, CDR2 FQNEAQ. The CDR3 is CASSLEHNSPLHF. For the CDR3, the DNA is TGTGCCAGCAGCTTAGAGCATAATTCACCCCTCCACTTT.

The J gene is TRBJ1-5, the V gene TRBV6-4; possibly TRBD1 for D (5 bases). In germline, CDR1 is MRHNA, CDR2 SNTAGT. V lost 0 bases, J lost 10 bases, and 16 bases lay in between. This CDR3 has 15 amino acids. CDR3 sequence (DNA): TGTGCCAGCAGTGACTCTGGGGACGGGGGTTCACCCCAGCATTTT. It yields the protein CASSDSGDGGSPQHF.

The V and J genes are TRBV5-1 and TRBJ1-5, with TRBD1 identical over 8 bases. The germline V gene has CDR1 SGHRS and CDR2 YFSETQ. J lost 2 bases, V lost 3 bases, and 1 base had no gene match. The CDR3 contains 14 residues. The CDR3 spells CASSSDRGNQPQHF. For the CDR3, the DNA is TGCGCCAGCAGCTCGGACAGGGGCAATCAGCCCCAGCATTTT.